The clone carrying this T cell receptor beta chain has just a few counts. Its cognate antigen is unknown. The sample is drawn from a study of vaccination effects on CD4 cells after COVID-19. TCRdb's copy holds only in-frame clones and misses some; the assay was immunoSEQ multiplex PCR. The table has about 38,000 clones, around 80% seen once. Once cultured for roughly 10 days, the cells underwent separation to obtain CD4+ T cells. This CDR3 contains 14 residues. Germline assignment: CDR1 GTSNPN and CDR2 SVGIG (reference sequence). V lost 4 bases and J lost 6; bases outside the gene matches: 9. Material: CD4+ T cells from PBMCs cultured without peptide, obtained before COVID-19 vaccination. The rearrangement links TRBV30 to TRBJ1-2; 9 bases align to TRBD1. The receptor's source is a human donor who received a COVID-19 vaccine. The DNA of the CDR3 is TGTGCCTGGAACAGGGGGCCAAAGTTGGATGGCTACACCTTC. This sequence encodes CAWNRGPKLDGYTF. The full variable domain, with the rest looked up from reference TRBV30 and TRBJ1-2, is SQTIHQWPATLVQPVGSPLSLECTVEGTSNPNLYWYRQAAGRGLQLLFYSVGIGQISSEVPQNLSASRPQDRQFILSSKKLLLSDSGFYLCAWNRGPKLDGYTFGSGTRLTVV.